The entry below gives a single T cell receptor (beta chain) sequence along with its context. This clonotype turned up a few times. Its binding antigen is unknown. Base qualities are not provided; no much larger clone lies one nucleotide away. This entry belongs to a study of identical twins (dated by TCRdb to about 2016). Study-wide context: TCR alpha and beta repertoires from monozygotic twins, unrelated adults of various ages and cord blood were deep-sequenced to test whether fetal clonotypes persist. Replicate twin experiments were performed at different times using different library preparation protocols to rule out contamination.

On the study overall, not on this receptor specifically: Invariant T cells such as MAIT and iNKT could partly confound zero-insertion analyses, although diverse VJ usage argued against such confounding for most clonotypes. A weaker excess of twin sharing was found in beta out-of-frame sequences because the signal-to-noise ratio was lowered by fewer shared sequences. Fewer insertions were carried by abundant cord blood beta clonotypes; a weaker similar trend was observed in young adult naive repertoires, while no such trend was observed in memory repertoires. Compared with coincidental sharing between unrelated individuals, an excess of low generation-probability sequences was observed among out-of-frame TCR alpha sequences shared between twins. In monozygotic twins, out-of-frame TCR alpha sharing was systematically underestimated by recombination models, although the models agreed with sharing between unrelated individuals. Because the same donors could not be followed over many years, the conclusions depended on cross-sectional statistical analysis.

Germline trimming amounts to 4 bases on V and 5 bases on J, with 3 as the count of junction bases outside the gene matches. CDR1 and CDR2, per the germline V gene, are SNHLY and FYNNEI. Including the terminal cysteine and phenylalanine, the CDR3 comprises 14 residues. The entry retains the CDR3 DNA only, 42 bases that are in frame from base 1. Receptor amplification or capture employed 5' RACE. The reads were generated on an Illumina HiSeq 2000. Template switching added a universal primer binding site, and the final cDNA carried a unique molecular identifier that allowed TCR cDNA molecules to be counted accurately. Specific primers in the conserved constant-segment region were used to synthesize first-strand cDNA for the TCR alpha and beta chains. Each cDNA library was double barcoded, with a SMART-Mk sample barcode plus Illumina barcodes, to control for contamination. Two successive PCR steps introduced TruSeq adapter sequences along with Illumina sample barcodes. Sequencing of the TCR alpha and beta cDNA libraries was done on the Illumina HiSeq platform using custom primers. Regarding the original processing steps: Raw reads were processed with MiGEC to extract unique molecular identifiers, and MiXCR was used to determine CDR3 positions. Recombination models were inferred per individual with the repgenHMM and IGoR tools using an EM algorithm. The tcR package in R was used for shared clonotype analysis, with sharing normalized by the product of cloneset sizes. To study raw recombination without the effects of thymic and clonal selection, out-of-frame nonproductive sequences were analyzed. Using fastp at Q25 and MiXCR, TCRdb reprocessed the public reads and kept productive beta chains. Duplicate CDR3 protein sequences are folded into a single record with the most common DNA and genes. The V and J calls and clone size come from TCRdb's table, not from the authors' own analysis. The sample yields approximately 210,000 distinct CDR3 sequences; about a tenth were counted once. The biggest ten clones account for about 5% of the sample.

Every donor in the study was a healthy Caucasian. Using Miltenyi CD45RO+ enrichment and human naive T-cell isolation kits, memory (CD45RO+) and naive T cells were isolated from PBMC. This clonotype was obtained from a young woman in good health. Recombination linked TRBV2 to TRBJ1-5; TRBD1 fits 9 bases in the junction. The sequenced sample was memory (CD45RO+) T cells sorted from blood. In light of the paper, this sample's cell subset or site label describes: CD45RO+ enriched T cells. The CDR3 protein sequence reads: CASSGTGGDQPQHF. The sequenced DNA: TGTGCCAGCAGTGGCACAGGGGGCGATCAGCCCCAGCATTTT.